Given below is one T cell receptor beta chain in context. The V and J ends lost 0 bases and 0 bases, in that order; junction bases with no gene match: 12. CDR1 and CDR2 (germline): SGHRS, YFSETQ. The CDR3 spans 19 residues. These data originate in a study of blood T cell repertoires in COVID-19. As for the study in general: Some COVID-19 samples were acute and others convalescent; all came from the United States, Italy and Spain. T cells, B-cell-depleted T cells, or PBMCs provided the cDNA or gDNA that served as material.

In the original workflow: Reference gene primer amplification gave nucleated cell count estimates. Sequencing was performed with immunoSEQ multiplex PCR; in TCRdb, only in-frame clones are kept and a portion is missing. Clonal size and the V and J genes are those of that table, whereas D and trimming came from the DNA. The sample contains about 260,000 clones, 80% to 85% of which appear only once. Sequencing was done on a sample of peripheral blood. This TCR came from a man between 60 and 75 years old with acute or convalescent COVID-19. The chain is built from TRBV5-1 and TRBJ1-1; 9 nucleotides match TRBD1. The CDR3 region is CASSLAPSGQGPMNTEAFF. DNA for the CDR3: TGCGCCAGCAGCTTGGCCCCCTCGGGACAGGGCCCCATGAACACTGAAGCTTTCTTT.